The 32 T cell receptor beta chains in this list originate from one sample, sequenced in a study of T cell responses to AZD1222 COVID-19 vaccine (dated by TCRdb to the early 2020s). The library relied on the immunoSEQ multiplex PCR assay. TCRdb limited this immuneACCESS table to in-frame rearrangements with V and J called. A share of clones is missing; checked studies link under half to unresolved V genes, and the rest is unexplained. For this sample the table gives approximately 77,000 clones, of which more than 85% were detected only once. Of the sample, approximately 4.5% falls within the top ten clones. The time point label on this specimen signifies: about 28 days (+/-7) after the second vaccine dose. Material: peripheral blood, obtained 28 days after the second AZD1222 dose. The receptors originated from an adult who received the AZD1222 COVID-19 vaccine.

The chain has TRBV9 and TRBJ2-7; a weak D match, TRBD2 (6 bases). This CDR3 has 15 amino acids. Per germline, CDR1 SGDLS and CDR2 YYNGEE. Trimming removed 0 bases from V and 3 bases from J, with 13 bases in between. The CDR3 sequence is CASSVGDGGSYEQYF. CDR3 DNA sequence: TGTGCCAGCAGCGTAGGGGATGGGGGGAGCTACGAGCAGTACTTC.

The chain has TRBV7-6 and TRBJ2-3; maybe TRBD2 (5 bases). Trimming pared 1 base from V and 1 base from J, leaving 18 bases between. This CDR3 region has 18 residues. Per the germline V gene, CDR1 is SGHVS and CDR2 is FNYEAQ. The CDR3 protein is CASSLGREIAPRTDTQYF. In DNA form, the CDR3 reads TGTGCCAGCAGCTTAGGACGGGAAATAGCGCCCCGCACAGATACGCAGTATTTT.

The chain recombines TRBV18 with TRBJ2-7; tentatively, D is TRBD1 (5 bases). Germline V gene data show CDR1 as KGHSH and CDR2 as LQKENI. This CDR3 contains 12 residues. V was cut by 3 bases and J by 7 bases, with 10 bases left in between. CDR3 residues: CASSPVGREQYF. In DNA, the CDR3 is TGTGCCAGCTCACCTGTGGGGCGGGAGCAGTACTTC.

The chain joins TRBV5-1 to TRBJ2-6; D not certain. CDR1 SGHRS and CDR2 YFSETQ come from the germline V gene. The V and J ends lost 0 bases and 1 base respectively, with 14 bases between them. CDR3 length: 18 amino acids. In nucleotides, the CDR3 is TGCGCCAGCAGCTTGGCCGGGCAGGTGAAATCTGGGGCCAACGTCCTGACTTTC. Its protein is CASSLAGQVKSGANVLTF. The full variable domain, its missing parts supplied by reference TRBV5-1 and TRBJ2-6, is KAGVTQTPRYLIKTRGQQVTLSCSPISGHRSVSWYQQTPGQGLQFLFEYFSETQRNKGNFPGRFSGRQFSNSRSEMNVSTLELGDSALYLCASSLAGQVKSGANVLTFGAGSRLTVL.

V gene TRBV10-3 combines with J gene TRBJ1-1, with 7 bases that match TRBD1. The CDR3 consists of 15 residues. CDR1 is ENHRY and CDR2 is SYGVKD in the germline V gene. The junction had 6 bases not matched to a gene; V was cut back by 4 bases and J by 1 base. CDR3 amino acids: CAISASDRANTEAFF. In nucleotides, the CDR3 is TGTGCCATCAGTGCCTCCGACAGGGCGAACACTGAAGCTTTCTTT.

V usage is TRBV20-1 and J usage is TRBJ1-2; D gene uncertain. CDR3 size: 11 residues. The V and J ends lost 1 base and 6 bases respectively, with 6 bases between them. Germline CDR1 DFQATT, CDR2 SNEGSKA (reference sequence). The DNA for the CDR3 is TGCAGTGCTAGAGGTCAGCATGGCTACACCTTC. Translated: CSARGQHGYTF.

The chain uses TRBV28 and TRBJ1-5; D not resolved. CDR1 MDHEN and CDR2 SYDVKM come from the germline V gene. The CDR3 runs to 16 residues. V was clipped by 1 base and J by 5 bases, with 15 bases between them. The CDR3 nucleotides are TGTGCCAGCAGTTTATACGCCGGATCTTCCTATCAGCCCCAGCATTTT. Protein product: CASSLYAGSSYQPQHF.

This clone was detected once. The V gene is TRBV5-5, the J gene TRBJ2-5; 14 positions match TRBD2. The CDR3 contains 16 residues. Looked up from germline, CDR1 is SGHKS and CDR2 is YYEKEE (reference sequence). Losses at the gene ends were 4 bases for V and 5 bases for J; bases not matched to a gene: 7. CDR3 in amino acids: CASSRLAGGLSETQYF. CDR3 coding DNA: TGTGCCAGCAGCAGACTAGCGGGAGGGTTAAGCGAGACCCAGTACTTC.

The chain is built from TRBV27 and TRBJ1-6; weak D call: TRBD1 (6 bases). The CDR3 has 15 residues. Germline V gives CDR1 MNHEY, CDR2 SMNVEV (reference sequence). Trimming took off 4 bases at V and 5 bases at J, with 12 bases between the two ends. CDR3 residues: CASSSTGRHNSPLHF. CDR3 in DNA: TGTGCCAGCAGTTCTACAGGGAGACATAATTCACCCCTCCACTTT.

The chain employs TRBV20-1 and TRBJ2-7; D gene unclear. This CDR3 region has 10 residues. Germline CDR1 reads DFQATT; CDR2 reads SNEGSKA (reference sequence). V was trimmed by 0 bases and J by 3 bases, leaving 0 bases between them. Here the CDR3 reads CSARDYEQYF. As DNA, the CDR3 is TGCAGTGCTAGAGACTACGAGCAGTACTTC.

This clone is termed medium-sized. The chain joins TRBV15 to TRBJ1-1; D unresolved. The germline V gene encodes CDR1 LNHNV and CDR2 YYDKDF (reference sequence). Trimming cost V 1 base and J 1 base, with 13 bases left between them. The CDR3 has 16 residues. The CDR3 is CATSRGLSGWNTEAFF. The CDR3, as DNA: TGTGCCACCAGCAGAGGGTTGTCTGGCTGGAACACTGAAGCTTTCTTT.

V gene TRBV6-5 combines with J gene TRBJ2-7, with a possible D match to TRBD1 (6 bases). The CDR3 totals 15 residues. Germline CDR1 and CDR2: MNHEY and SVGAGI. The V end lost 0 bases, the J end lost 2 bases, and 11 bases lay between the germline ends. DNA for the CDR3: TGTGCCAGCAGTTACTCTGGACAGAAAACCTACGAGCAGTACTTC. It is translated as CASSYSGQKTYEQYF.

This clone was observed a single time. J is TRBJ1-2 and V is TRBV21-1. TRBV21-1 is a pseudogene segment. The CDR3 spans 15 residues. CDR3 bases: TGTGCCAGCAGCAAAAAGGCAGCAGCGAGCTATGGCTACACCTTC. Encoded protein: CASSKKAAASYGYTF.

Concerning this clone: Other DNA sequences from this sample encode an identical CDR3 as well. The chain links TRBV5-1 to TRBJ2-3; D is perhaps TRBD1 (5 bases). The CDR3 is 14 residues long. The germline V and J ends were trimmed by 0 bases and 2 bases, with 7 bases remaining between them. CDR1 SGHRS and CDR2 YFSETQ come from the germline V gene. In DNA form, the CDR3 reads TGCGCCAGCAGCTTGGGACAGTACACAGATACGCAGTATTTT. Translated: CASSLGQYTDTQYF.

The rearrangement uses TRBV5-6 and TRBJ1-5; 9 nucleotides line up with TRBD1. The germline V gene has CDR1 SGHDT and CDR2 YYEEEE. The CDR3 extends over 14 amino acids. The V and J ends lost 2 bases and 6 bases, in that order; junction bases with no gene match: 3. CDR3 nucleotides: TGTGCCAGCAGCTTCCGACAGGGGGGTCAGCCCCAGCATTTT. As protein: CASSFRQGGQPQHF.

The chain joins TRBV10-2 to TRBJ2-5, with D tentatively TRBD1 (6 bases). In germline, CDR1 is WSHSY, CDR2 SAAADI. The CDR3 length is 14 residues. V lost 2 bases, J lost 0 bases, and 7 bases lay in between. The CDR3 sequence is CASSERGYQETQYF. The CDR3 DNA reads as TGCGCCAGCAGTGAGAGGGGGTACCAAGAGACCCAGTACTTC.

For the CDR3, the DNA is TGTGCCAGTAGTCCCTCTTTAGCGGGAGTTTCATACATTCAGTACTTC. Translation gives CASSPSLAGVSYIQYF. The chain is built from TRBV19 and TRBJ2-4, with TRBD2 matching over 9 bases. This CDR3 is built from 16 residues. The germline V gene has CDR1 LNHDA and CDR2 SQIVND (reference sequence). V lost 5 bases to trimming and J lost 8 bases; unmatched junction nucleotides: 13.

CDR3 region: CATRGGDTEQYF. The CDR3, as DNA: TGTGCCACCAGAGGGGGGGACACCGAGCAGTATTTT. This rearrangement joins TRBV15 to TRBJ2-3; D is perhaps TRBD2 (7 bases). CDR1 LNHNV and CDR2 YYDKDF come from the germline V gene (reference sequence). The CDR3 spans 12 residues. Between the trimmed V and J ends, which lost 6 bases and 11 bases, there was a span of 15 bases.

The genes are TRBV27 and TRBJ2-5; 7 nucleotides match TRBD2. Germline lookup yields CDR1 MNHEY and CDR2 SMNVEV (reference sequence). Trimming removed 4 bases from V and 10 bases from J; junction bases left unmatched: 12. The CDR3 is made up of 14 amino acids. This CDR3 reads CASSWGPDGGGQYF. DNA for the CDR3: TGTGCCAGCAGTTGGGGACCTGACGGCGGGGGCCAGTACTTC.

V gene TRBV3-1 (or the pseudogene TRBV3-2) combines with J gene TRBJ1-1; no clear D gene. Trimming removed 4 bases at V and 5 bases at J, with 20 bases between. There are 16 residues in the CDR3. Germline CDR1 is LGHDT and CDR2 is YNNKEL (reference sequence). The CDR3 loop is CASSPYVTVLGTEAFF. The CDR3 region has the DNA TGTGCCAGCAGCCCCTACGTCACGGTTCTAGGGACTGAAGCTTTCTTT.

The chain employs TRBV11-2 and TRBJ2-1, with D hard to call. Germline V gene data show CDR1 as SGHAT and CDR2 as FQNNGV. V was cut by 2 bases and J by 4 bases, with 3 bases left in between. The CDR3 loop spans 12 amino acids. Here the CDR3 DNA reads TGTGCCAGCAGCTTACCTTACAATGAGCAGTTCTTC. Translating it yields CASSLPYNEQFF.

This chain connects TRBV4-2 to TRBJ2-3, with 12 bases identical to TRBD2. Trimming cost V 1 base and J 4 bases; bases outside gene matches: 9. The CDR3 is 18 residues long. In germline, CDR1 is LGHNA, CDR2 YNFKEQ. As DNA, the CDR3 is TGTGCCAGCAGCCAAGGCTTCGGACTAGCGGGACCAGCAGATACGCAGTATTTT. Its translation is CASSQGFGLAGPADTQYF.

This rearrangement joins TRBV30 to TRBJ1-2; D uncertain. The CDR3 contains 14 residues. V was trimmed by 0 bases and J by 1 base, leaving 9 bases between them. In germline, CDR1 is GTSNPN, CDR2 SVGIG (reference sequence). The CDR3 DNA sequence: TGTGCCTGGAGTGTATCAGGATTTAACTATGGCTACACCTTC. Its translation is CAWSVSGFNYGYTF.

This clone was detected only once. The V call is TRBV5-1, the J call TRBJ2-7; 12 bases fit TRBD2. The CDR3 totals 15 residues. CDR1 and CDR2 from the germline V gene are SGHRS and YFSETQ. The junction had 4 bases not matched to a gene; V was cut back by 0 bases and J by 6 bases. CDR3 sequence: CASSLGTSGTREQYF. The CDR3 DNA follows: TGCGCCAGCAGCTTGGGGACTAGCGGGACTCGCGAGCAGTACTTC.

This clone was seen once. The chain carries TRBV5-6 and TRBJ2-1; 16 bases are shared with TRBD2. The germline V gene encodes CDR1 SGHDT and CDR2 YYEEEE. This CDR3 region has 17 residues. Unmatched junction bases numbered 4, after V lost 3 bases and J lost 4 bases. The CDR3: CASSWGLAGGPYNEQFF. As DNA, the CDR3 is TGTGCCAGCAGCTGGGGACTAGCGGGAGGGCCTTACAATGAGCAGTTCTTC.

The chain's CDR3 is CASSPPGGGGNSPLHF. The CDR3 DNA sequence: TGTGCCAGCAGTCCACCAGGGGGCGGAGGGAATTCACCCCTCCACTTT. The chain employs TRBV25-1 and TRBJ1-6; 8 bases fit TRBD1. The length of the CDR3 is 16 residues. Germline V gene data show CDR1 as MGHDK and CDR2 as SYGVNS. J lost 7 bases, V lost 5 bases, and 10 bases had no gene match.

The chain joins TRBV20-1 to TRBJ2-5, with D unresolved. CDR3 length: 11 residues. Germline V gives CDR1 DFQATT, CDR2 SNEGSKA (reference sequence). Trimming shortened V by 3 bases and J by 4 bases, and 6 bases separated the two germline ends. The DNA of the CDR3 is TGCAGTGCTAGGCTCAGAGAGACCCAGTACTTC. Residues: CSARLRETQYF.

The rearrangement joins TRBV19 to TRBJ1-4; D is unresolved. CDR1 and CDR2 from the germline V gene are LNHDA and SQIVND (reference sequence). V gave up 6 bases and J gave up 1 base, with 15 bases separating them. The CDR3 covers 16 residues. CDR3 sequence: CASSSRARRTNEKLFF. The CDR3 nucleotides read TGTGCCAGTAGCAGTAGGGCCCGCCGAACTAATGAAAAACTGTTTTTT.

The CDR3 DNA reads as TGTGCCAGCAGTTACCCTGACAGGGTTGACTATGGCTACACCTTC. Translated: CASSYPDRVDYGYTF. The chain recombines TRBV6-6 with TRBJ1-2; 7 bases line up with TRBD1. The CDR3 consists of 15 residues. Germline CDR1 reads MNHNY; CDR2 reads SVGAGI (reference sequence). J gave up 3 bases and V 2 bases, and 6 bases lay outside the gene matches.

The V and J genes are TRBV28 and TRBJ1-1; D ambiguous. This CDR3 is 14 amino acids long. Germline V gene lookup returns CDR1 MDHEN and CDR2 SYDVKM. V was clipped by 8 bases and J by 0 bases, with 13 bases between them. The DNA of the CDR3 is TGTGCCAGCTTTCTTGATCTTATGAACACTGAAGCTTTCTTT. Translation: CASFLDLMNTEAFF.

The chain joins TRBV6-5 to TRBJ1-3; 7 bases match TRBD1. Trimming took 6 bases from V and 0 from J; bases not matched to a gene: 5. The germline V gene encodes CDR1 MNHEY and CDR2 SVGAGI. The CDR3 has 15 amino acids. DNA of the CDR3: TGTGCCAGCAGCCAGGGGGATCGCTCTGGAAACACCATATATTTT. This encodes CASSQGDRSGNTIYF.

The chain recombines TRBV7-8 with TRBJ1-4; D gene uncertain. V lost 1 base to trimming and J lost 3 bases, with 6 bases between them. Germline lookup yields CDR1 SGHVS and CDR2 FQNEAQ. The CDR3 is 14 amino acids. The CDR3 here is CASSLEAANEKLFF. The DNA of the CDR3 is TGTGCCAGCAGCTTAGAAGCGGCTAATGAAAAACTGTTTTTT.